Shown below are 28 T cell receptor beta chains from a single sample sequenced in a study of shared clonotypes between healthy human individuals. Produced via immunoSEQ multiplex PCR; TCRdb's table is partial and in-frame only. Of roughly 2.2 million clones listed, around 92% are singletons. The sequencing sample was made of naive CD4+ T cells from PBMCs. Subset noted: CD45RA+ positively selected. Receptor source: a man between 18 and 29 years old in good health. Some clones in this sample may be carry-over from other donors' samples.

The genes are TRBV28 and TRBJ1-2, with D possibly being TRBD1 (5 bases). The CDR3 length is 15 residues. CDR1 and CDR2 from the germline V gene are MDHEN and SYDVKM. Trimming left V 5 bases short and J 0 bases short, with 13 bases between. For the CDR3, the DNA is TGTGCCAGCAGTCCCGGGGCCGTTCCTAACTATGGCTACACCTTC. This encodes CASSPGAVPNYGYTF.

V and J are TRBV29-1 and TRBJ1-1; D is undetermined. Looked up from germline, CDR1 is SQVTM and CDR2 is ANQGSEA. V lost 4 bases, J lost 0 bases, and 9 bases lay in between. CDR3 length equals 13 residues. The CDR3 bases are TGCAGCGTTGCAATGACGGTGAACACTGAAGCTTTCTTT. Translation: CSVAMTVNTEAFF.

This chain connects TRBV27 to TRBJ2-7; 7 bases match TRBD2. The CDR3 sequence is 15 residues long. The V gene's germline CDR1 is MNHEY and CDR2 SMNVEV (reference sequence). V was clipped by 8 bases and J by 5 bases; unmatched bases: 15. CDR3 nucleotide sequence: TGTGCCAGCGGGCCTAGGAGGGAGGGTAACCACGAGCAGTACTTC. It encodes CASGPRREGNHEQYF.

V and J are TRBV9 and TRBJ2-7; the match to TRBD1 covers 8 bases. Germline V gives CDR1 SGDLS, CDR2 YYNGEE. CDR3 size: 14 residues. Trimming cost V 4 bases and J 4 bases; bases outside gene matches: 7. CDR3 DNA sequence: TGTGCCAGCAGCATCGGACAGGGCTCGTACGAGCAGTACTTC. It translates to CASSIGQGSYEQYF.

For this clone: Other DNA sequences within the sample encode an identical CDR3. The V and J genes are TRBV5-4 and TRBJ1-2; a weak D match, TRBD1 (6 bases). V dropped 0 bases and J dropped 0 bases, with 6 bases sitting between them. The germline V gene has CDR1 SGHNT and CDR2 YYREEE (reference sequence). This CDR3 is 14 amino acids long. The chain's CDR3 is CASSLAGANYGYTF. The CDR3 bases are TGTGCCAGCAGCTTGGCAGGGGCTAACTATGGCTACACCTTC.

V gene TRBV6-1 combines with J gene TRBJ2-7; unclear D gene. This CDR3 has 13 residues. Germline lookup yields CDR1 MNHNS and CDR2 SASEGT. Trimming took 9 bases from V and 0 from J, leaving 12 bases between them. The CDR3 reads CASASGPSYEQYF. The CDR3, as DNA: TGTGCCAGTGCCTCCGGACCCTCCTACGAGCAGTACTTC.

The chain is built from TRBV30 and TRBJ2-3, with 13 bases identical to TRBD2. This CDR3 is built from 14 residues. V lost 3 bases to trimming and J lost 7 bases; unmatched junction nucleotides: 4. Germline V lookup: CDR1 GTSNPN, CDR2 SVGIG (reference sequence). For the CDR3, the DNA is TGTGCCTGGAGGGGGGGACTAGCGGGGAATACGCAGTATTTT. It encodes CAWRGGLAGNTQYF.

The count of this clone is one. Within the sample, other DNA sequences also encode this same CDR3. J is TRBJ2-3 and V is TRBV7-2; D is uncertain. The V and J ends lost 5 bases and 1 base respectively, with 7 bases between them. CDR3 length equals 13 residues. CDR1 is SGHTA, CDR2 FQGNSA, per germline. The CDR3 region is CASSLVGTDTQYF. Here the CDR3 DNA reads TGTGCCAGCAGCCTGGTAGGCACAGATACGCAGTATTTT.

This rearrangement joins TRBV6-5 to TRBJ2-7; 7 positions agree with TRBD2. In germline, CDR1 is MNHEY, CDR2 SVGAGI. The CDR3 extends over 15 amino acids. With V trimmed by 6 bases and J by 6 bases, 14 bases remained unmatched. CDR3 in amino acids: CASRIGGSSHGEQYF. Here the CDR3 DNA reads TGTGCCAGCAGGATCGGCGGGAGTAGTCATGGCGAGCAGTACTTC.

The chain combines TRBV6-5 with TRBJ2-7, with D hard to call. The V end lost 0 bases, the J end lost 2 bases, and 11 bases lay between the germline ends. Germline assignment: CDR1 MNHEY and CDR2 SVGAGI. The CDR3 extends over 15 amino acids. CDR3 residues: CASSYSWQAAYEQYF. For the CDR3, the DNA is TGTGCCAGCAGTTACTCGTGGCAGGCCGCCTACGAGCAGTACTTC.

The chain uses TRBV28 and TRBJ1-1; TRBD1 is a possible D gene (5 bases). Trimming removed 7 bases at V and 0 bases at J, with 18 bases between. This CDR3 is 16 amino acids long. Germline lookup yields CDR1 MDHEN and CDR2 SYDVKM. CDR3 sequence: CASTRQGAIMNTEAFF. The CDR3 region has the DNA TGTGCCAGCACGCGGCAGGGCGCAATTATGAACACTGAAGCTTTCTTT.

The gene calls are TRBV6-6 and TRBJ1-5, with TRBD1 identical over 7 bases. V lost 5 bases, J lost 7 bases, and 11 bases stayed unmatched. This CDR3 contains 15 residues. Germline V gene lookup returns CDR1 MNHNY and CDR2 SVGAGI (reference sequence). The CDR3 here is CASSRTGVPRQPQHF. Here the CDR3 DNA reads TGTGCCAGCAGTCGGACAGGAGTCCCAAGGCAGCCCCAGCATTTT.

CDR3 amino acids: CASSPPNGAASGSVGKYF. The CDR3 nucleotides are TGTGCCAGCTCACCACCGAACGGGGCGGCTAGCGGGAGTGTGGGGAAGTACTTC. The V and J genes are TRBV18 and TRBJ2-7, with 10 bases identical to TRBD2. The CDR3 spans 18 residues. V shed 0 bases, J shed 11 bases, and the junction held 19 bases outside the gene matches. The germline V gene has CDR1 KGHSH and CDR2 LQKENI.

This chain uses TRBV29-1 with TRBJ1-4; 7 bases are shared with TRBD1. With 6 bases clipped from V and 8 bases from J, the junction kept 6 bases outside the gene matches. The CDR3 totals 12 residues. Germline CDR1 is SQVTM and CDR2 is ANQGSEA. The CDR3, as DNA: TGCAGCGTGGAGACAGGGCCAGAAAAACTGTTTTTT. This codes for CSVETGPEKLFF.

The chain has TRBV7-9 and TRBJ2-5; D perhaps matches TRBD2 (5 bases). Trimming took off 1 base at V and 5 bases at J, with 17 bases between the two ends. There are 16 residues in the CDR3. Germline CDR1 is SEHNR and CDR2 is FQNEAQ (reference sequence). CDR3 amino acids: CASSLVPQGSGETQYF. The CDR3 DNA reads as TGTGCCAGCAGCTTAGTCCCTCAAGGGTCGGGGGAGACCCAGTACTTC.

The V and J genes are TRBV7-3 and TRBJ2-1; TRBD2 might be the D (6 bases). CDR1 and CDR2 (germline): SGHTA, FQGTGA. Trimming pared 5 bases from V and 5 bases from J, leaving 16 bases between. The CDR3 contains 15 residues. DNA for the CDR3: TGTGCCAGCAGCCTCGCGGGACTGGGGAACAATGAGCAGTTCTTC. Translating gives CASSLAGLGNNEQFF.

Here the CDR3 reads CASSVGLAYTGELFF. DNA of the CDR3: TGTGCCAGCAGTGTCGGACTAGCCTACACCGGGGAGCTGTTTTTT. J is TRBJ2-2 and V is TRBV6-1; 8 nucleotides match TRBD2. V shed 4 bases, J shed 3 bases, and the junction held 4 bases outside the gene matches. This CDR3 is built from 15 residues. Germline V CDR1 and CDR2: MNHNS, SASEGT.

Only a few counts were recorded for this clone. The J gene is TRBJ1-1, the V gene TRBV29-1; the D is unclear. V lost 2 bases to trimming and J lost 4 bases, with 20 bases between them. The CDR3 is 16 amino acids. CDR1 is SQVTM and CDR2 is ANQGSEA in the germline V gene. The CDR3 DNA reads as TGCAGCGTTGAAAGTGGTGTGGCAGTAGACCCCACTGAAGCTTTCTTT. Translating gives CSVESGVAVDPTEAFF. Full variable domain (remainder filled in from reference TRBV29-1 and TRBJ1-1): SAVISQKPSRDICQRGTSLTIQCQVDSQVTMMFWYRQQPGQSLTLIATANQGSEATYESGFVIDKFPISRPNLTFSTLTVSNMSPEDSSIYLCSVESGVAVDPTEAFFGQGTRLTVV.

The chain carries TRBV2 and TRBJ2-3; tentatively, D is TRBD2 (7 bases). The CDR3 contains 12 residues. V was cut by 10 bases and J by 4 bases, with 12 bases left in between. In germline, CDR1 is SNHLY, CDR2 FYNNEI. This chain's CDR3 is CATRGGADTQYF. In nucleotides, the CDR3 is TGTGCCACCCGAGGGGGGGCAGATACGCAGTATTTT.

The chain is built from TRBV5-1 and TRBJ2-3, with D possibly being TRBD1 (6 bases). This CDR3 contains 13 residues. Germline V gene lookup returns CDR1 SGHRS and CDR2 YFSETQ. The germline V and J ends were trimmed by 6 bases and 6 bases, with 14 bases remaining between them. CDR3 nucleotides: TGCGCCAGCAAACCGGACAGTCGGGATACGCAGTATTTT. Its protein is CASKPDSRDTQYF.

This clone showed up just once. The J gene is TRBJ2-2, the V gene TRBV6-5; 9 bases align to TRBD2. CDR1 is MNHEY, CDR2 SVGAGI, per germline. The V segment lost 6 bases and the J segment 4 bases; nucleotides outside the gene matches: 6. This CDR3 is built from 15 residues. CDR3 DNA sequence: TGTGCCAGCAGGCGAGCGGGAGGTGTCACCGGGGAGCTGTTTTTT. It specifies CASRRAGGVTGELFF.

This chain links TRBV5-1 with TRBJ1-1; 7 nucleotides align to TRBD1. CDR3 length equals 13 residues. J lost 6 bases, V lost 6 bases, and 8 bases had no gene match. The germline V gene encodes CDR1 SGHRS and CDR2 YFSETQ. The CDR3, as DNA: TGCGCCAGCACCGGGACAGCCGGCGCTGAAGCTTTCTTT. Its translation: CASTGTAGAEAFF. The entire variable domain, with the rest obtained from reference TRBV5-1 and TRBJ1-1, is as follows: KAGVTQTPRYLIKTRGQQVTLSCSPISGHRSVSWYQQTPGQGLQFLFEYFSETQRNKGNFPGRFSGRQFSNSRSEMNVSTLELGDSALYLCASTGTAGAEAFFGQGTRLTVV.

The chain links TRBV27 to TRBJ2-5; D is ambiguous. Trimming took 3 bases from V and 3 from J, leaving 8 bases between them. The germline V gene encodes CDR1 MNHEY and CDR2 SMNVEV (reference sequence). This CDR3 has 13 amino acids. The CDR3, as DNA: TGTGCCAGCAGTTTCCGTCAGGAAGAGACCCAGTACTTC. Residues: CASSFRQEETQYF.

About this clone itself: This may be a read error: a much more frequent sequence differs by one nucleotide. The CDR3 reads CASSLDSNYGYTF. For the CDR3, the DNA is TGTGCCAGCAGCTTAGACAGTAACTATGGCTACACCTTC. The chain uses TRBV7-3 and TRBJ1-2; D is perhaps TRBD1 (5 bases). The CDR3 contains 13 residues. The germline V gene has CDR1 SGHTA and CDR2 FQGTGA. With 2 bases removed from V and 1 base from J, the gap between germline ends came to 5 bases.

With respect to this clone: The sample holds other DNA sequences that translate to the same CDR3. This chain links TRBV5-1 with TRBJ2-3; D gene uncertain. V lost 0 bases to trimming and J lost 1 base, with 6 bases between them. This CDR3 has 14 residues. The germline V gene encodes CDR1 SGHRS and CDR2 YFSETQ. The CDR3 is CASSLDPGTDTQYF. CDR3 in DNA: TGCGCCAGCAGCTTGGATCCGGGCACAGATACGCAGTATTTT.

This chain links TRBV7-2 with TRBJ2-5; TRBD2 agrees at 7 bases. The CDR3 consists of 16 residues. CDR1 is SGHTA and CDR2 is FQGNSA in the germline V gene. With V trimmed by 1 base and J by 5 bases, 10 bases remained unmatched. The CDR3: CASSLGGAERGETQYF. DNA for the CDR3: TGTGCCAGCAGCTTAGGAGGGGCGGAGCGGGGCGAGACCCAGTACTTC.

The chain is built from TRBV11-2 and TRBJ2-7; D is perhaps TRBD1 or TRBD2 (5 bases each). Germline-derived CDR1 and CDR2 are SGHAT and FQNNGV. The CDR3 is 16 amino acids. V was trimmed by 3 bases and J by 4 bases, leaving 19 bases between them. The CDR3: CASSFGGAGIGYEQYF. The CDR3 DNA is TGTGCCAGCAGCTTTGGGGGAGCAGGGATCGGGTACGAGCAGTACTTC.

This clone turned up a few times. The V call is TRBV5-6, the J call TRBJ1-1; D ambiguous. CDR1 is SGHDT, CDR2 YYEEEE, per germline. The CDR3 length is 14 residues. Trimming left V 0 bases short and J 0 bases short, with 6 bases between. CDR3 in DNA: TGTGCCAGCAGCTTGGGGTTGGTGAACACTGAAGCTTTCTTT. It encodes CASSLGLVNTEAFF. Filled out from reference TRBV5-6 and TRBJ1-1, the complete variable domain reads DAGVTQSPTHLIKTRGQQVTLRCSPKSGHDTVSWYQQALGQGPQFIFQYYEEEERQRGNFPDRFSGHQFPNYSSELNVNALLLGDSALYLCASSLGLVNTEAFFGQGTRLTVV.